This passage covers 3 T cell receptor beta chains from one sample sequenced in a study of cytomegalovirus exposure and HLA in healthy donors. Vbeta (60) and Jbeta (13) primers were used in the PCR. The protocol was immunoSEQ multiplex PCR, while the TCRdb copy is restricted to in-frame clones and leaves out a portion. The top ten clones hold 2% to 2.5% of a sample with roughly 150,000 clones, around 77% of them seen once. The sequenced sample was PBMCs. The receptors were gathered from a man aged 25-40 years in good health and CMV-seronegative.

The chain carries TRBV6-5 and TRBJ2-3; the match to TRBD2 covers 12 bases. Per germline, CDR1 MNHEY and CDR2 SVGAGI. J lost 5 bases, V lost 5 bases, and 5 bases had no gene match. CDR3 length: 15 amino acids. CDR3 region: CASSPPGLAGDTQYF. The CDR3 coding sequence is TGTGCCAGCAGTCCGCCGGGACTAGCGGGAGATACGCAGTATTTT.

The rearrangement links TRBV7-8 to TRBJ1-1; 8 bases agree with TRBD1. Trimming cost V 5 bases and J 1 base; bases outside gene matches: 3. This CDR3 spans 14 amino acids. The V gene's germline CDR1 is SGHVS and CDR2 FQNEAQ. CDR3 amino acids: CASSRQGQNTEAFF. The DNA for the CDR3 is TGTGCCAGCAGCCGACAGGGGCAGAACACTGAAGCTTTCTTT.

This CDR3 reads CASSIRIQAQETQYF. The CDR3 region has the DNA TGTGCCAGTAGTATACGTATCCAGGCCCAAGAGACCCAGTACTTC. This chain links TRBV19 with TRBJ2-5; no clear D. CDR1 is LNHDA, CDR2 SQIVND, per germline (reference sequence). The CDR3 length is 15 residues. The V end was cut by 2 bases, the J end by 1 base, with 11 bases between.